Given below is one T cell receptor (beta chain) in context. Germline V CDR1 and CDR2: KGHSH, LQKENI. This CDR3 contains 15 residues. Trimming took off 4 bases at V and 6 bases at J, with 15 bases between the two ends. The time point: pretreatment peripheral blood. Repertoires were generated with immunoSEQ multiplex PCR, while TCRdb's copy carries only in-frame clones and drops some. Of 45,000 to 65,000 clones detected, 65% to 90% appear once; the ten largest clones hold around 16%. The sample comes from a study of PD-L1 blockade in urothelial cancer. Study-level information: Blood drawn 3 weeks (second dose) and 6 weeks after treatment start was analyzed.

The sample in question was PBMCs, obtained around atezolizumab (anti-PD-L1) treatment. The sequence came from a man between 70 and 80 years old with urothelial cancer. This rearrangement joins TRBV18 to TRBJ1-4, with a possible D match to TRBD1 (6 bases). In DNA, the CDR3 is TGTGCCAGCTCACGGGACCCAGGGGCGTATGAAAAACTGTTTTTT. Residues: CASSRDPGAYEKLFF.